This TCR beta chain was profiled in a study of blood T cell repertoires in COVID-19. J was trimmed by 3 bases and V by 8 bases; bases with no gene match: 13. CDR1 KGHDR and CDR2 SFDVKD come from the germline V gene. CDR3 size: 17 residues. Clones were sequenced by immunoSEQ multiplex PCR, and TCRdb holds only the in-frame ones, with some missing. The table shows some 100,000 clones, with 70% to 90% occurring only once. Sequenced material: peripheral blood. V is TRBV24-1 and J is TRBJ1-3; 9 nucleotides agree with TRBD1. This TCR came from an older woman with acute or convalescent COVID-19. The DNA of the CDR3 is TGTGCCACCACCCCTAGACAGGGGGGTCGAGGTGGAAACACCATATATTTT. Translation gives CATTPRQGGRGGNTIYF.